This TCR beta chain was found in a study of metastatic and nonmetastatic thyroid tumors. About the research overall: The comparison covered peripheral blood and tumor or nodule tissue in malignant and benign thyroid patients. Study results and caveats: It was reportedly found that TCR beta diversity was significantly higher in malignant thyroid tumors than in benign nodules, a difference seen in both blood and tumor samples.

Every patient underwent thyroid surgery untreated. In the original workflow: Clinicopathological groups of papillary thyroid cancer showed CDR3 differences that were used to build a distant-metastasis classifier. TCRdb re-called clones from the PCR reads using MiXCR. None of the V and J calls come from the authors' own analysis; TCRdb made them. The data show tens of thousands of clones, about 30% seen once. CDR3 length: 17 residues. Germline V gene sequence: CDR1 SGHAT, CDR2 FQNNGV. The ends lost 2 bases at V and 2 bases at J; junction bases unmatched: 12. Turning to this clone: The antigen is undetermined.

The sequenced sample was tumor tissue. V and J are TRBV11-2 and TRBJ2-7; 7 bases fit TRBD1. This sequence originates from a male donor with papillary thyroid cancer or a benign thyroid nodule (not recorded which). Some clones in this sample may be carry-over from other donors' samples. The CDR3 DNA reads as TGTGCCAGCAGCTTACTGTTGGGGGACAGTCCCCCCTACGAGCAGTACTTC. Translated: CASSLLLGDSPPYEQYF.